This T cell receptor (beta chain) was identified in a study of regulatory T cells in long-lasting Graves disease. HTBI primers from iRepertoire and Arm-PCR of CDR3 regions yielded the TCR beta libraries. TCRdb fed the multiplex PCR reads into MiXCR, producing one record per CDR3 protein. The table lists 350,000 to 550,000 distinct CDR3 sequences, 14% of them singletons. Germline CDR1 is SGHAT and CDR2 is FQNNGV. J gave up 5 bases and V 0 bases, and 2 bases lay outside the gene matches. The CDR3 runs to 15 residues. This clonotype showed up many times. The time point is: newly diagnosed GD, antithyroid drugs for less than 3 months. The TCR library was made from RNA that had been extracted from PBMCs in TRIzol. This same sample was also part of a study on T cells in Graves' hyperthyroidism and ophthalmopathy.

The TCR was taken from a woman aged 50 to 60 with Graves disease. The sample in question was peripheral blood mononuclear cells (PBMCs), obtained at new diagnosis, from a patient treated with antithyroid drugs. The chain couples TRBV11-2 to TRBJ2-5; TRBD2 aligns across 11 bases. CDR3 DNA: TGTGCCAGCAGCTTAGAACTAGCGGGAGAGGAGACCCAGTACTTC. This encodes CASSLELAGEETQYF.